These 16 T cell receptor beta chains originate from one sample sequenced in a study of shared clonotypes between healthy human individuals (TCRdb year 2020). The library was prepared using the immunoSEQ multiplex PCR assay. The table was pulled from immuneACCESS by TCRdb, which kept in-frame rearrangements only. Such tables lose some clones; where checked, under half of the loss comes from unresolved V genes, and the rest has no known cause. The sample table records about 2.1 million clones; about 94% of these occur just once. The leading ten clones occupy 1.5% to 2% of the sample. CD8 naive samples consisted of CD45RO-negative cells that were positively selected for CCR7, yielding a CD45RA+CCR7+ population without TemRA cells. The sequencing input was naive CD8+ T cells from PBMCs. The cell subset or site label on this specimen signifies: CD45RA+CCR7+. The receptors come from a man aged 18 to 35 in good health. Some clones in this sample may be carry-over from other donors' samples.

The chain carries TRBV5-6 and TRBJ2-7, with unresolved D. The CDR3 covers 16 residues. The V end lost 4 bases, the J end lost 0 bases, and 17 bases lay between the germline ends. Looked up from germline, CDR1 is SGHDT and CDR2 is YYEEEE. CDR3 protein: CASSLGVGLSSYEQYF. Here the CDR3 DNA reads TGTGCCAGCAGCCTTGGAGTAGGATTGAGCTCCTACGAGCAGTACTTC.

The chain couples TRBV2 to TRBJ1-4; D may be TRBD1 (5 bases). CDR3 length equals 16 residues. Germline-derived CDR1 and CDR2 are SNHLY and FYNNEI. Between the trimmed V and J ends, which lost 5 bases and 4 bases, there was a span of 17 bases. CDR3 in amino acids: CASSIVRGHYNEKLFF. The CDR3 nucleotides read TGTGCCAGCAGTATTGTCCGGGGCCACTATAATGAAAAACTGTTTTTT.

The chain uses TRBV5-4 and TRBJ1-1; 11 positions match TRBD1. The V and J ends lost 0 bases and 4 bases, in that order; junction bases with no gene match: 2. This CDR3 is built from 15 residues. Germline CDR1 SGHNT, CDR2 YYREEE (reference sequence). CDR3 sequence: CASSLAGTGGTEAFF. The CDR3 coding sequence is TGTGCCAGCAGCTTGGCCGGGACAGGGGGCACTGAAGCTTTCTTT.

The chain combines TRBV11-3 with TRBJ1-2, with D perhaps TRBD1 (6 bases). V lost 1 base and J 4 bases, leaving 16 bases between the germline ends. CDR1 SGHNT and CDR2 YENEEA come from the germline V gene. The CDR3 runs 16 residues. CDR3 amino acids: CASSLVVRGGGYGYTF. The CDR3 DNA is TGTGCCAGCAGCTTAGTGGTTAGGGGGGGCGGCTATGGCTACACCTTC. Full variable domain (outside the CDR3, taken from reference TRBV11-3 and TRBJ1-2): EAGVVQSPRYKIIEKKQPVAFWCNPISGHNTLYWYLQNLGQGPELLIRYENEEAVDDSQLPKDRFSAERLKGVDSTLKIQPAELGDSAVYLCASSLVVRGGGYGYTFGSGTRLTVV.

This clone has a single count. CDR3 sequence reads: CASSLFSGTGELFF. In DNA, the CDR3 is TGTGCCAGCAGTTTATTTTCAGGGACCGGGGAGCTGTTTTTT. The chain employs TRBV27 and TRBJ2-2; maybe TRBD1 (5 bases). The CDR3 consists of 14 residues. Germline CDR1 is MNHEY and CDR2 is SMNVEV (reference sequence). The V end was cut by 1 base, the J end by 5 bases, with 8 bases between.

The CDR3, as DNA: TGTGCCAGCAGCTTGGAATGGGAGCGGGACTACGAGCAGTACTTC. Translation: CASSLEWERDYEQYF. The chain carries TRBV5-8 and TRBJ2-7; the match to TRBD2 covers 7 bases. This CDR3 comprises 15 residues. The ends lost 0 bases at V and 3 bases at J; junction bases unmatched: 6. Germline V CDR1 and CDR2: SGHTS, YDEGEE.

This clone is a singleton in its sample. The chain carries TRBV6-5 and TRBJ2-1, with D unclear. There are 15 residues in the CDR3. Trimming took off 2 bases at V and 5 bases at J, with 13 bases between the two ends. CDR1 MNHEY and CDR2 SVGAGI come from the germline V gene. CDR3 region: CASSYGSPSHNEQFF. The CDR3 nucleotides are TGTGCCAGCAGTTACGGCAGCCCCTCTCACAATGAGCAGTTCTTC.

This chain uses TRBV28 with TRBJ2-2; TRBD2 aligns across 7 bases. Germline CDR1 and CDR2: MDHEN and SYDVKM. The V and J ends lost 3 bases and 3 bases, in that order; junction bases with no gene match: 7. The CDR3 spans 16 residues. CDR3 sequence: CASSFSSGSYTGELFF. CDR3 coding DNA: TGTGCCAGCAGTTTCTCTAGCGGATCTTACACCGGGGAGCTGTTTTTT.

This clone was seen only once. This chain connects TRBV7-8 to TRBJ1-2, with a weak D call TRBD1 (5 bases). The V gene lost 0 bases and the J gene lost 6 bases, with 17 bases spanning the gap. This CDR3 region has 16 residues. Germline CDR1 and CDR2: SGHVS and FQNEAQ. CDR3 protein: CASSLATESLEHGYTF. The CDR3 DNA reads as TGTGCCAGCAGCTTAGCGACAGAATCTCTCGAACATGGCTACACCTTC.

The chain links TRBV27 to TRBJ2-7; D uncertain. Germline V gene data show CDR1 as MNHEY and CDR2 as SMNVEV (reference sequence). The length of the CDR3 is 14 residues. Trimming shortened V by 2 bases and J by 2 bases, and 10 bases separated the two germline ends. CDR3 nucleotides: TGTGCCAGCAGTTTACAGCCAGGCCCCTACGAGCAGTACTTC. It yields the protein CASSLQPGPYEQYF.

The chain employs TRBV6-5 and TRBJ1-1, with a possible D match to TRBD1 (5 bases). CDR3 length equals 15 residues. Germline CDR1 is MNHEY and CDR2 is SVGAGI. Trimming left V 4 bases short and J 1 base short, with 13 bases between. CDR3 region: CASSSPTTENTEAFF. The DNA for the CDR3 is TGTGCCAGCAGTTCCCCCACGACAGAGAACACTGAAGCTTTCTTT.

The rearrangement links TRBV9 to TRBJ2-7; 7 positions agree with TRBD1. The CDR3 covers 13 residues. The germline CDR1 and CDR2 sequences are SGDLS and YYNGEE. Trimming removed 3 bases from V and 6 bases from J; junction bases left unmatched: 6. The CDR3 coding sequence is TGTGCCAGCAGCGGGATACAGGGGTCCGAGCAGTACTTC. Its protein is CASSGIQGSEQYF.

This chain's CDR3 is CASSPSAGDSNQPQHF. CDR3 DNA: TGTGCCAGCAGTCCCTCGGCCGGAGATAGCAATCAGCCCCAGCATTTT. The chain uses TRBV27 and TRBJ1-5; D remains unclear. CDR3 length: 16 residues. CDR1 is MNHEY and CDR2 is SMNVEV in the germline V gene (reference sequence). With 5 bases removed from V and 0 bases from J, the gap between germline ends came to 14 bases.

The chain recombines TRBV19 with TRBJ1-2; D perhaps matches TRBD1 (5 bases). CDR3 length: 13 amino acids. The V gene's germline CDR1 is LNHDA and CDR2 SQIVND (reference sequence). Trimming took off 3 bases at V and 5 bases at J, with 10 bases between the two ends. DNA of the CDR3: TGTGCCAGTAGTATCCACGGGGCGTATGGCTACACCTTC. This encodes CASSIHGAYGYTF. Looking up the rest from reference TRBV19 and TRBJ1-2 gives the full variable domain: DGGITQSPKYLFRKEGQNVTLSCEQNLNHDAMYWYRQDPGQGLRLIYYSQIVNDFQKGDIAEGYSVSREKKESFPLTVTSAQKNPTAFYLCASSIHGAYGYTFGSGTRLTVV.

The chain joins TRBV5-1 to TRBJ2-1; tentatively, D is TRBD1 or TRBD2 (6 bases each). The CDR3 is made up of 16 amino acids. V lost 7 bases to trimming and J lost 2 bases, with 19 bases between them. The germline V gene encodes CDR1 SGHRS and CDR2 YFSETQ. DNA of the CDR3: TGCGCCAGCGCCCATGGGGGGCCTCTCCCCTACAATGAGCAGTTCTTC. It is translated as CASAHGGPLPYNEQFF.

The chain couples TRBV2 to TRBJ2-1; D perhaps matches TRBD1 (5 bases). Trimming cost V 7 bases and J 2 bases, with 9 bases left between them. Germline V lookup: CDR1 SNHLY, CDR2 FYNNEI. This CDR3 has 13 amino acids. This CDR3 reads CASKTATYNEQFF. The CDR3, as DNA: TGTGCCAGCAAGACAGCCACCTACAATGAGCAGTTCTTC. Supplemented by reference TRBV2 and TRBJ2-1, the full variable domain reads EPEVTQTPSHQVTQMGQEVILRCVPISNHLYFYWYRQILGQKVEFLVSFYNNEISEKSEIFDDQFSVERPDGSNFTLKIRSTKLEDSAMYFCASKTATYNEQFFGPGTRLTVL.